These 5 T cell receptor beta chains share one sample of origin, sequenced in a study of blood T cell repertoires in COVID-19. Produced via immunoSEQ multiplex PCR; TCRdb's table is partial and in-frame only. This sample has hundreds of thousands of clones, with around 90% found just once. Material: peripheral blood. The receptors come from a man aged 55 to 70 who had recovered from COVID-19.

The CDR3 sequence: CASSWGLDEQFF. The CDR3 nucleotides are TGTGCCAGCAGCTGGGGACTAGATGAGCAGTTCTTC. This chain uses TRBV7-8 with TRBJ2-1, with 8 bases lining up with TRBD2. The J segment lost 8 bases and the V segment lost 4 bases, leaving 1 base of the junction unmatched. CDR3 length: 12 amino acids. Germline V gene data show CDR1 as SGHVS and CDR2 as FQNEAQ.

V gene TRBV3-1 (or the pseudogene TRBV3-2) combines with J gene TRBJ2-1; 12 bases map to TRBD2. Germline trimming cut 0 bases from V and 7 bases from J; bases unmatched to any gene: 13. The CDR3 is 19 residues long. The germline gives CDR1 LGHDT, CDR2 YNNKEL (reference sequence). Here the CDR3 reads CASSQEGRLPTSGSNEQFF. DNA for the CDR3: TGTGCCAGCAGCCAAGAGGGGAGACTCCCGACTAGCGGGAGTAATGAGCAGTTCTTC.

The rearrangement joins TRBV7-2 to TRBJ2-1; 14 bases map to TRBD2. The ends lost 1 base at V and 7 bases at J; junction bases unmatched: 9. The germline gives CDR1 SGHTA, CDR2 FQGNSA. The CDR3 contains 18 residues. CDR3 loop: CASSLDQGLAGVENEQFF. CDR3 DNA sequence: TGTGCCAGCAGCTTAGATCAGGGACTAGCGGGGGTTGAGAATGAGCAGTTCTTC.

The gene calls are TRBV6-5 and TRBJ2-7, with a possible D match to TRBD2 (5 bases). The CDR3 runs to 15 residues. Per the germline V gene, CDR1 is MNHEY and CDR2 is SVGAGI. The V end was cut by 5 bases, the J end by 5 bases, with 19 bases between. CDR3 region: CASSPDYLEIHEQYF. In DNA form, the CDR3 reads TGTGCCAGCAGTCCTGACTATTTAGAAATCCACGAGCAGTACTTC.

The V and J genes are TRBV10-2 and TRBJ2-7; tentative D call: TRBD2 (5 bases). V was clipped by 5 bases and J by 0 bases, with 11 bases between them. CDR1 and CDR2 from the germline V gene are WSHSY and SAAADI. This CDR3 is built from 14 residues. The CDR3 sequence is CASSSGRSSYEQYF. As DNA, the CDR3 is TGCGCCAGCAGTAGCGGAAGGAGCTCCTACGAGCAGTACTTC.